The rows below give T cell receptor beta chains drawn from one sample of a study of T cell clonotyping in hematopoietic cell transplantation. The method was immunoSEQ multiplex PCR; TCRdb's version includes in-frame clones alone and lacks a portion of them. The sample gives around 19,000 clones, around three quarters of which show up once; about a sixth is in the top ten. The sequencing used peripheral blood mononuclear cells, collected before stem cell transplant. The source of these receptors is a man aged 55 to 69 with acute myeloid leukemia. Some clones in this sample may be carry-over from other donors' samples. Both conserved end residues are trimmed from each CDR3. Rows give clone size only sometimes, using once, few, many, or a class for an expanded clone.

J: TRBJ2-5
length: 10
V: TRBV5-4
size: -
CDR3: ASSLPGTGPY

J: TRBJ2-2
length: 13
V: TRBV6-4
size: -
CDR3: ASSDYTSNTGELF

J: TRBJ1-2
length: 17
V: TRBV11-2
size: -
CDR3: ASSRSSRNRGTSFYGYT

J: TRBJ2-7
length: 12
V: TRBV10-1
size: -
CDR3: ASSESGKVYEQY

J: TRBJ2-1
length: 13
V: TRBV15
size: few
CDR3: ATSRVGQGAGEQF

J: TRBJ1-2
length: 11
V: TRBV30
size: -
CDR3: AWSGDGHYGYT

J: TRBJ2-7
length: 15
V: TRBV5-6
size: -
CDR3: ASSPLGARTGTYEQY

J: TRBJ1-3
length: 14
V: TRBV14
size: -
CDR3: ASSQEGLGSGNTIY

J: TRBJ2-5
length: 12
V: TRBV19
size: -
CDR3: ASRPGQGLETQY

J: TRBJ1-1
length: 7
V: TRBV20-1
size: -
CDR3: SEGLEAF

J: TRBJ2-3
length: 20
V: TRBV28
size: -
CDR3: ASSFAPRAGTSGRRVTDTQY

J: TRBJ2-7
length: 9
V: TRBV7-2
size: -
CDR3: ASSLVHEQY

J: TRBJ2-3
length: 12
V: TRBV10-3
size: once
CDR3: AISLGQVTDTQY

J: TRBJ1-2
length: 15
V: TRBV5-6
size: -
CDR3: ASSLLWDSRTYESYT

J: TRBJ1-1
length: 12
V: TRBV5-1
size: -
CDR3: ASSLGREGTEAF

J: TRBJ1-1
length: 12
V: TRBV5-1
size: -
CDR3: ASSLEGPNTEAF

J: TRBJ2-2
length: 12
V: TRBV6-5
size: -
CDR3: ASTRDGNTGELF

J: TRBJ2-6
length: 13
V: TRBV6-1
size: -
CDR3: ASRGWRDGANVLT

J: TRBJ2-7
length: 12
V: TRBV29-1
size: -
CDR3: SAIWDSGVYEQY

J: TRBJ1-2
length: 11
V: TRBV6-5
size: -
CDR3: ASGSQQIYGYT

J: TRBJ2-7
length: 14
V: TRBV14
size: -
CDR3: ASSQDGDTSSYEQY

J: TRBJ1-1
length: 11
V: TRBV5-1
size: few
CDR3: ASSLDVNTEAF

J: TRBJ1-2
length: 12
V: TRBV6-4
size: once
CDR3: ASSQEAGRGGYT

J: TRBJ2-5
length: 11
V: TRBV7-3
size: -
CDR3: ASSPPSGETQY

J: TRBJ2-5
length: 10
V: TRBV29-1
size: -
CDR3: SFGTQFETQY

J: TRBJ2-7
length: 11
V: TRBV7-3
size: few
CDR3: ASSLRGPYEQY

J: TRBJ1-6
length: 13
V: TRBV5-1
size: medium-sized
CDR3: ASSFLGGPDSPLH

J: TRBJ2-5
length: 12
V: TRBV15
size: -
CDR3: ATSRDNGGETQY

J: TRBJ2-6
length: 14
V: TRBV19
size: -
CDR3: ASSLGGWSGANVLT

J: TRBJ2-5
length: 12
V: TRBV15
size: once
CDR3: ATSRGEGLETQY

J: TRBJ2-5
length: 12
V: TRBV7-2
size: -
CDR3: ASSSGLAGGVLD

J: TRBJ2-1
length: 14
V: TRBV27
size: -
CDR3: ASSLYPVSSYNEQF

J: TRBJ1-3
length: 11
V: TRBV11-3
size: -
CDR3: ASSLVFGNTIY

J: TRBJ2-7
length: 11
V: TRBV6-6
size: once
CDR3: ASSQPPDYEQY

J: TRBJ1-1
length: 12
V: TRBV6-5
size: few
CDR3: ASRRPVSNTEAF

J: TRBJ2-7
length: 13
V: TRBV5-1
size: -
CDR3: ASSLESAHSYEQY

J: TRBJ2-7
length: 13
V: TRBV27
size: -
CDR3: ASSVPGQGKREQY

J: TRBJ1-5
length: 10
V: TRBV6-5
size: -
CDR3: ASGGGNQPQH

J: TRBJ1-6
length: 18
V: TRBV4-3
size: -
CDR3: ASSQVVGLGRAPDNSPLH

J: TRBJ2-3
length: 11
V: TRBV7-3
size: -
CDR3: ASSFSGTDTQY

J: TRBJ2-7
length: 15
V: TRBV29-1
size: -
CDR3: SVEDPEDELAPYEQY

J: TRBJ1-2
length: 13
V: TRBV27
size: few
CDR3: ASSPGWQAPGGYT

J: TRBJ2-5
length: 13
V: TRBV13
size: few
CDR3: ASSSPGPGEETQY